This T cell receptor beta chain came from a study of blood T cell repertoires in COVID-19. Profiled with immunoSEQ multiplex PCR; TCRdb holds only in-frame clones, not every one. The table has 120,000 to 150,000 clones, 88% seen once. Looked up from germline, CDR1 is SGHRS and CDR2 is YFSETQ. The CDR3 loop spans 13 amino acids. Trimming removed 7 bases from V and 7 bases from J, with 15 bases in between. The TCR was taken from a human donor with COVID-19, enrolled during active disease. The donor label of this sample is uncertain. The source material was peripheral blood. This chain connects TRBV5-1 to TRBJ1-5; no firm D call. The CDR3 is CASRREPTQPQHF. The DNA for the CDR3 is TGCGCCAGCCGTCGGGAACCAACACAGCCCCAGCATTTT.